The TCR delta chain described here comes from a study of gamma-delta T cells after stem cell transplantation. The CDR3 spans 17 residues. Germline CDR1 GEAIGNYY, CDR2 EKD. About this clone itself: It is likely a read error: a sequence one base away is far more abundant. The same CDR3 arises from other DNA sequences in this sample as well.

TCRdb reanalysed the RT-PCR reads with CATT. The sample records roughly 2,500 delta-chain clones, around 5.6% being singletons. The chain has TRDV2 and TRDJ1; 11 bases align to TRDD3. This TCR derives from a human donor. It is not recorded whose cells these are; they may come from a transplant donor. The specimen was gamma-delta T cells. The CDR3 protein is CACDVMGDTRGTDKLIF. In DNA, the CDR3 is TGCGCCTGTGACGTTATGGGGGATACGCGGGGCACCGATAAACTCATCTTT.